This T cell receptor (beta chain) was profiled in a study of radiotherapy plus CTLA-4 blockade in lung cancer. Regarding the study as a whole: In blood, after radiotherapy plus ipilimumab, tumor-derived TCR clones expanded. Dynamics of early blood T cell clones, together with interferon-beta, were reportedly the best predictors of response.

Trimming removed 1 base from V and 6 bases from J; junction bases left unmatched: 14. This CDR3 has 18 amino acids. CDR1 LGHNA and CDR2 YNFKEQ come from the germline V gene. This clone came up a few times. Its antigen is undetermined. TCRdb keeps only in-frame clones here, not all; method: immunoSEQ multiplex PCR. The sample lists 80,000 to 95,000 clones, roughly four fifths occurring once. The genes are TRBV4-2 and TRBJ2-5; TRBD2 aligns across 10 bases. This TCR came from a human donor with non-small cell lung cancer who had stable disease on radiotherapy plus ipilimumab. Sequenced here: peripheral blood, sampled from a patient treated with radiotherapy plus ipilimumab. This chain's CDR3 is CASSQGGGSGGAGQTQYF. The CDR3 DNA sequence: TGTGCCAGCAGCCAAGGAGGGGGCAGCGGGGGGGCCGGGCAGACCCAGTACTTC.